Listed below are T cell receptor beta chains from one sample, sequenced in a study of CD8 T cells in ankylosing spondylitis. TCRdb passed the 5' RACE reads through MiXCR, listing each CDR3 protein once. Here the sample spans roughly 670,000 distinct CDR3 sequences, around 17% being singletons. Material: blood, either unsorted or a sorted T cell fraction (not recorded which). These TCRs come from a male donor with ankylosing spondylitis. Each CDR3 is given with its conserved first and last residue. Fields, in order: V gene, CDR3 length, J gene, D gene, clone size, CDR3 DNA, CDR3 protein. D genes are given only for firm matches. Clone size is not always given. Where it is, it says once, few, many or a class for expanded clones.

v_call: TRBV3-1
cdr3_length: 13
j_call: TRBJ2-7
d_call: .
clone_size: few
cdr3_nt: TGTGCCAGCAGCCAACAGAAGGGGGGCGAGCAGTACTTC
cdr3_aa: CASSQQKGGEQYF

v_call: TRBV6-1
cdr3_length: 15
j_call: TRBJ2-2
d_call: .
clone_size: .
cdr3_nt: TGTGCCAGCAGTGAAGGGGTGTCGGACACCGGGGAGCTGTTTTTT
cdr3_aa: CASSEGVSDTGELFF

v_call: TRBV5-1
cdr3_length: 11
j_call: TRBJ2-1
d_call: .
clone_size: .
cdr3_nt: TGCGCCAGCGGAACGTGGGATGAGCAGTTCTTC
cdr3_aa: CASGTWDEQFF

v_call: TRBV6-5
cdr3_length: 12
j_call: TRBJ1-1
d_call: .
clone_size: few
cdr3_nt: TGTGCCAGCAGTGCAGGTCGGCACCGAGCTTTCTTT
cdr3_aa: CASSAGRHRAFF

v_call: TRBV15
cdr3_length: 14
j_call: TRBJ1-2
d_call: TRBD1
clone_size: many
cdr3_nt: TGTGCCACCAGCAGCGTACAGGGGGCTTATGGCTACACCTTC
cdr3_aa: CATSSVQGAYGYTF

v_call: TRBV27
cdr3_length: 13
j_call: TRBJ2-3
d_call: .
clone_size: many
cdr3_nt: TGTGCCAGCAGTTCCGTAGAGGCGGATACGCAGTATTTT
cdr3_aa: CASSSVEADTQYF

v_call: TRBV13
cdr3_length: 16
j_call: TRBJ1-3
d_call: .
clone_size: .
cdr3_nt: TGTGCCAGCAGCTTAGTCTCCGGATCCTCTGGAAACACCATATATTTT
cdr3_aa: CASSLVSGSSGNTIYF

v_call: TRBV27
cdr3_length: 16
j_call: TRBJ2-7
d_call: TRBD1
clone_size: .
cdr3_nt: TGTGCCAGCAGGAGGGGGACGACAGGGGGTGGAAACGAGCAGTACTTC
cdr3_aa: CASRRGTTGGGNEQYF

v_call: TRBV15
cdr3_length: 14
j_call: TRBJ1-4
d_call: TRBD1
clone_size: few
cdr3_nt: TGTGCCACCAGCGGCCGGGACAGGGTTGAAAAACTGTTTTTT
cdr3_aa: CATSGRDRVEKLFF

v_call: TRBV6-1
cdr3_length: 15
j_call: TRBJ1-3
d_call: .
clone_size: .
cdr3_nt: TGTGCCAGCAGTGACGTCTCATCATTTGGAAACACCATATATTTT
cdr3_aa: CASSDVSSFGNTIYF

v_call: TRBV29-1
cdr3_length: 12
j_call: TRBJ1-2
d_call: TRBD1
clone_size: .
cdr3_nt: TGCAGCGTCACAGGGGAATTAGATGGCTACACCTTC
cdr3_aa: CSVTGELDGYTF

v_call: TRBV20-1
cdr3_length: 10
j_call: TRBJ1-1
d_call: .
clone_size: few
cdr3_nt: TGCAGTGCTAGTGCGGGGCACGCTTTCTTT
cdr3_aa: CSASAGHAFF

v_call: TRBV11-2
cdr3_length: 18
j_call: TRBJ2-1
d_call: TRBD2
clone_size: few
cdr3_nt: TGTGCCAGCAGCCAGAGACCTACCGGGACTAGCGGCTACAATGAGCAGTTCTTC
cdr3_aa: CASSQRPTGTSGYNEQFF

v_call: TRBV5-1
cdr3_length: 14
j_call: TRBJ2-7
d_call: .
clone_size: .
cdr3_nt: TGCGCCAGCAGCTTGGGAAGGGTACGGGACGAGCAGTACTTC
cdr3_aa: CASSLGRVRDEQYF

v_call: TRBV15
cdr3_length: 20
j_call: TRBJ2-2
d_call: TRBD2
clone_size: .
cdr3_nt: TGTGCCACCAGCAGAGCGGCTAGCGGGAGGATAGGAACGGGGACCGGGGAGCTGTTTTTT
cdr3_aa: CATSRAASGRIGTGTGELFF

v_call: TRBV20-1
cdr3_length: 14
j_call: TRBJ1-5
d_call: .
clone_size: few
cdr3_nt: TGCAGTGCTAGTGAAGGGATTAGCAATCAGCCCCAGCATTTT
cdr3_aa: CSASEGISNQPQHF

v_call: TRBV29-1
cdr3_length: 15
j_call: TRBJ2-5
d_call: .
clone_size: .
cdr3_nt: TGCAGCGTTGTCGGAGGAGGAAAGTACCAAGAGACCCAGTACTTC
cdr3_aa: CSVVGGGKYQETQYF

v_call: TRBV29-1
cdr3_length: 15
j_call: TRBJ2-1
d_call: .
clone_size: .
cdr3_nt: TGCAGCGTTGAGGTCGACGGGGGACTCTACAATGAGCAGTTCTTC
cdr3_aa: CSVEVDGGLYNEQFF

v_call: TRBV20-1
cdr3_length: 15
j_call: TRBJ1-4
d_call: TRBD1
clone_size: .
cdr3_nt: TGCAGTGCTAGAGATAGTCAGGGGGCCGGTGAAAAACTGTTTTTT
cdr3_aa: CSARDSQGAGEKLFF

v_call: TRBV29-1
cdr3_length: 13
j_call: TRBJ2-2
d_call: .
clone_size: few
cdr3_nt: TGCAGCGTTGCGGACGCGAACACCGGGGAGCTGTTTTTT
cdr3_aa: CSVADANTGELFF

v_call: TRBV12-3/TRBV12-4
cdr3_length: 13
j_call: TRBJ1-2
d_call: .
clone_size: few
cdr3_nt: TGTGCCAGCAGTGCTGCCACTCCCGACGGCTACACCTTC
cdr3_aa: CASSAATPDGYTF

v_call: TRBV12-3/TRBV12-4
cdr3_length: 14
j_call: TRBJ1-6
d_call: TRBD1
clone_size: few
cdr3_nt: TGTGCCAGCACCTGGGACAGTCCGATCTCACCCCTCCACTTT
cdr3_aa: CASTWDSPISPLHF

v_call: TRBV12-3/TRBV12-4
cdr3_length: 11
j_call: TRBJ2-5
d_call: .
clone_size: few
cdr3_nt: TGTGCCAGCAGTTTCTGGGGGACCCAGTACTTC
cdr3_aa: CASSFWGTQYF

v_call: TRBV29-1
cdr3_length: 12
j_call: TRBJ1-2
d_call: .
clone_size: many
cdr3_nt: TGCAGCGTTGAGCCGGATAACTATGGCTACACCTTC
cdr3_aa: CSVEPDNYGYTF

v_call: TRBV5-1
cdr3_length: 14
j_call: TRBJ1-1
d_call: .
clone_size: .
cdr3_nt: TGCGCCAGCAGCCCCCGGGAGGGGGACACTGAAGCTTTCTTT
cdr3_aa: CASSPREGDTEAFF

v_call: TRBV20-1
cdr3_length: 15
j_call: TRBJ2-5
d_call: TRBD1
clone_size: few
cdr3_nt: TGCAGTGCTAGCCCCCGGACAGGGGGCCAAGAGACCCAGTACTTC
cdr3_aa: CSASPRTGGQETQYF

v_call: TRBV28
cdr3_length: 16
j_call: TRBJ1-5
d_call: .
clone_size: few
cdr3_nt: TGTGCCAGCAGCCTCCCCACGATTATTAGCAATCAGCCCCAGCATTTT
cdr3_aa: CASSLPTIISNQPQHF

v_call: TRBV7-9
cdr3_length: 17
j_call: TRBJ2-2
d_call: TRBD2
clone_size: few
cdr3_nt: TGTGCCAGCAGCCAAAGCGGGGCGAGTGGTGGCACCGGGGAGCTGTTTTTT
cdr3_aa: CASSQSGASGGTGELFF

v_call: TRBV10-2
cdr3_length: 13
j_call: TRBJ1-2
d_call: .
clone_size: .
cdr3_nt: TGCGCCAGCAGGCTCGCCGACGGCCATGGCTACACCTTC
cdr3_aa: CASRLADGHGYTF

v_call: TRBV2
cdr3_length: 15
j_call: TRBJ1-5
d_call: .
clone_size: .
cdr3_nt: TGTGCCAGCAGTGTTCGCGCAGGGGCCGAACAGCCCCAGCATTTT
cdr3_aa: CASSVRAGAEQPQHF

v_call: TRBV11-2
cdr3_length: 17
j_call: TRBJ2-7
d_call: .
clone_size: .
cdr3_nt: TGTGCCAGCAGCTTAGATTTCGGTGGCAGGGCGGGTTCCGAGCAGTACTTC
cdr3_aa: CASSLDFGGRAGSEQYF

v_call: TRBV29-1
cdr3_length: 13
j_call: TRBJ2-7
d_call: .
clone_size: few
cdr3_nt: TGCAGCGTTGAAGAGGGGGGGGCGGCTTCGCAGTACTTC
cdr3_aa: CSVEEGGAASQYF

v_call: TRBV12-3/TRBV12-4
cdr3_length: 14
j_call: TRBJ1-5
d_call: .
clone_size: few
cdr3_nt: TGTGCCAGCAGTTCCGGACTCGGCAATCAGCCCCAGCATTTT
cdr3_aa: CASSSGLGNQPQHF

v_call: TRBV4-1
cdr3_length: 13
j_call: TRBJ2-7
d_call: .
clone_size: .
cdr3_nt: TGCGCCAGCAGCCAGCAGCCAGGGTACGAGCAGTACTTC
cdr3_aa: CASSQQPGYEQYF

v_call: TRBV6-1
cdr3_length: 14
j_call: TRBJ1-1
d_call: TRBD1
clone_size: .
cdr3_nt: TGTGCCAGCAGTCCTCGGGACAGGATCACTGAAGCTTTCTTT
cdr3_aa: CASSPRDRITEAFF

v_call: TRBV28
cdr3_length: 14
j_call: TRBJ2-3
d_call: .
clone_size: .
cdr3_nt: TGTGCCAGCATTTGGAGGCCCGGCACAGATACGCAGTATTTT
cdr3_aa: CASIWRPGTDTQYF

v_call: TRBV30
cdr3_length: 13
j_call: TRBJ2-2
d_call: .
clone_size: few
cdr3_nt: TGTGCCTGGAGTACACAGGGTTTCGGGGAGCTGTTTTTT
cdr3_aa: CAWSTQGFGELFF

v_call: TRBV11-2
cdr3_length: 16
j_call: TRBJ2-3
d_call: .
clone_size: .
cdr3_nt: TGTGCCAGCAGCTTAGGTGGCCACGGGAAACTAGATACGCAGTATTTT
cdr3_aa: CASSLGGHGKLDTQYF